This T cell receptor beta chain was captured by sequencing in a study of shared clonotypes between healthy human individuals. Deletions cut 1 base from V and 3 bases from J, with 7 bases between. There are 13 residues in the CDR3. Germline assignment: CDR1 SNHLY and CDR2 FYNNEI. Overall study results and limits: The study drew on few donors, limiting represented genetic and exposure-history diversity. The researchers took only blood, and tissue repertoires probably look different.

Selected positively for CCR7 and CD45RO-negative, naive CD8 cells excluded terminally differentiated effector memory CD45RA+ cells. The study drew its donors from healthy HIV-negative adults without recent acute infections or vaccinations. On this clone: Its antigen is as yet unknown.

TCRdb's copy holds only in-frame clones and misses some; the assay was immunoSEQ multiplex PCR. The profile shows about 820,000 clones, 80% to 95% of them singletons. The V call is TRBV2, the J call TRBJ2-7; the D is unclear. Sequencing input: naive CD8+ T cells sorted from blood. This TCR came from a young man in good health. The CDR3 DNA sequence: TGTGCCAGCAGTGAAGGACATTTCTACGAGCAGTACTTC. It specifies CASSEGHFYEQYF.